This T cell receptor (beta chain) is drawn from a study of shared clonotypes between healthy human individuals. General study results and limits: Unshared clonotypes carried lower generation probabilities than those common to all four donors.

The test was conducted at deep level. Each replicate PCR on the sorted subsets used 150 to 200 ng DNA (about 30,000 T cell genomes). Sequencing used immunoSEQ multiplex PCR; TCRdb keeps in-frame clones, though not all of them. In the table there are 2 million to 3 million clones, 93% of which are singletons. Germline V lookup: CDR1 MNHNY, CDR2 SVGAGI (reference sequence). V was pared by 5 bases and J by 2 bases, with 5 bases between. There are 12 residues in the CDR3. As to this clone: Its antigen is still unknown. Other DNA sequences in the sample encode the same CDR3.

The clonotype comes from a man between 18 and 35 years old in good health. Some clones in this sample may be carry-over from other donors' samples. Material: naive CD4+ T cells from PBMCs. The sample's subset: CD45RA+ positively selected. V usage is TRBV6-6 and J usage is TRBJ2-3; no reliable D call. The CDR3 DNA reads TGTGCCAGCAGTCCAAACACAGATACGCAGTATTTT. This gives the protein CASSPNTDTQYF.